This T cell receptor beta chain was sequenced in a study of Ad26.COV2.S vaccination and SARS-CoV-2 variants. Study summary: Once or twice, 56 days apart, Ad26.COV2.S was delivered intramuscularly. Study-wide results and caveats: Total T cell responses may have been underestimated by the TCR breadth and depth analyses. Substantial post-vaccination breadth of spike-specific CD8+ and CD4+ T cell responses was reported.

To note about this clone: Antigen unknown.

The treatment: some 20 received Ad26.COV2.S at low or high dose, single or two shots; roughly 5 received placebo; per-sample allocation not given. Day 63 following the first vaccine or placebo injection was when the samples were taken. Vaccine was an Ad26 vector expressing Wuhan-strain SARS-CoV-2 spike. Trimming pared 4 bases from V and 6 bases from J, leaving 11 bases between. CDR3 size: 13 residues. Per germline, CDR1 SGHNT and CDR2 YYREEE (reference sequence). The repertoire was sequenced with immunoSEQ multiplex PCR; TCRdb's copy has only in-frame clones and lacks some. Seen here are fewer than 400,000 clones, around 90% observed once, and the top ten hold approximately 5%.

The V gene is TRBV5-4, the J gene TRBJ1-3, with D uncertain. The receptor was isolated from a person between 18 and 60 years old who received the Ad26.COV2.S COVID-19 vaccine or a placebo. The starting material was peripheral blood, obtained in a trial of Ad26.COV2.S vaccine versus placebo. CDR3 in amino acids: CASSLGYANTIYF. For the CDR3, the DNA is TGTGCCAGCAGCCTCGGGTACGCAAACACCATATATTTT.